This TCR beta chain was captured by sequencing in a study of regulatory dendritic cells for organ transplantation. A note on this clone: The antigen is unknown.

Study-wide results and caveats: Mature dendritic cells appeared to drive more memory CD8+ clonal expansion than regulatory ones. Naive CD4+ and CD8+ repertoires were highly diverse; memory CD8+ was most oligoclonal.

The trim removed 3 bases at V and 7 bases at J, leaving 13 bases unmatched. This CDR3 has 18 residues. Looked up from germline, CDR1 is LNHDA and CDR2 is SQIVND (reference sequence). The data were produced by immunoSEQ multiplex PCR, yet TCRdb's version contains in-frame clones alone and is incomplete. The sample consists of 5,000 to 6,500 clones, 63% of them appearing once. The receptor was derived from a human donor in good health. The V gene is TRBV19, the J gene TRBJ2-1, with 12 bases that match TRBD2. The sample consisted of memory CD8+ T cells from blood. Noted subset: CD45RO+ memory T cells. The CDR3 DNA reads TGTGCCAGTAGTATTCTAGCGGGGGGGCTTACTGGAGGTAATGAGCAGTTCTTC. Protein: CASSILAGGLTGGNEQFF.